This TCR beta chain was recorded in a study of T cells in Graves' hyperthyroidism and ophthalmopathy (dated by TCRdb to about 2019). Study-level background: Peripheral blood samples were taken at the time of initial diagnosis, prior to any treatment. To identify distinguishing TCR V-J signatures, a discovery cohort of 95 to 100 patients was used, comprising 40 to 45 with Graves' ophthalmopathy and 55 to 65 with stable Graves' hyperthyroidism. An independent validation cohort of under 20 hyperthyroidism patients and about 16 patients who later progressed to ophthalmopathy tested prospective prediction of ophthalmopathy. In addition, the study compared T-cell repertoires in thyroid tissue and in blood from 6 or 7 Graves' hyperthyroidism patients. Once sampling was done, hyperthyroidism patients were given methimazole at a starting dose of 30 mg daily, whereas ophthalmopathy patients were given high-dose intravenous methylprednisolone. TCR Vbeta CDR3 sequencing of approximately 140 peripheral blood samples (43 ophthalmopathy, roughly 72 hyperthyroidism and approximately 17 progressor patients) is reported in the paper. The 100 discovery patients were randomly divided into training and test sets at a 7:3 ratio.

TCR beta CDR3 regions were amplified from RNA transcripts. A first-round RT-PCR of the TCR CDR3 used the HTBI primer set with the Qiagen OneStep RT-PCR kit. A second multiplex PCR round built the libraries, followed by size selection and purification. Libraries were sequenced paired-end with 100 bp reads on an Illumina HiSeq2000. The paper's data handling went like this. SOAPnuke was used to process the raw data, throwing out any read that contained adapters or uncalled bases, had a mean Phred below 15, or lacked an exact constant-primer or identifier match. High-quality paired reads were merged using COPE v1.2.5, and each unique nucleotide sequence was defined as a clonotype. Clonotypes were aligned to IMGT TRBV, TRBD and TRBJ reference segments using MiTCR v1.1. The analysis included only V-J combinations with a frequency above 0.0001, which together covered 99.2% of the repertoires. The TCS score was defined as the ratio of F50 (clonal expansion) to E x V (chaos), calculated using BLOSUM62-based TCRdist between CDR3 peptides within each V-J. Welch's t-statistics and random forest reduced roughly 540 V-J features to 10 to 15, which were used in a naive Bayes classifier (R e1071). TCRdb cleaned the public reads at Q25 with fastp, built clones with MiXCR and kept in-frame beta chains. Records with the same CDR3 protein are collapsed into one entry carrying the most frequent genes and DNA. In this record, the V and J calls reflect TCRdb's handling and not the investigators' own analysis. Counted in this sample were around 300,000 distinct CDR3 sequences; roughly 13% of them appeared once. Clones ranked in the top ten supply 7% to 9.5% of the sample.

Here is what the overall study found, with its caveats: Most expanded thyroid clonotypes (frequency above 0.001) were also detected in blood, suggesting blood repertoires may reflect thyroid immune responses. In validation, progression to ophthalmopathy was predicted by the model with 70% to 71% sensitivity and roughly 76% specificity, a median of roughly 6.4 months before onset. Ophthalmopathy was separated from stable hyperthyroidism by a 13 V-J signature model, with approximately 89% sensitivity and about 81% specificity obtained in cross-validation and 80%/75% obtained in testing. Sample size was not statistically predetermined, and investigators were not blinded to group allocation.

This clonotype was counted ten times or more. Its antigen is unknown. Qualities for individual bases were not recorded, and no much larger clone is one base off. Stable Graves' hyperthyroidism was defined as no progression to ophthalmopathy during 18 months of follow-up. Hyperthyroidism patients were aged 18 to 65 years and newly diagnosed, with disease duration of less than 2 months. Any patient with an uncontrolled infection, another autoimmune disease, pregnancy or lactation was excluded. Diagnoses were established on the basis of clinical symptoms, serum thyroxine and TRAb, thyroid ultrasound, and orbital computed tomography. Ficoll-Paque density gradient centrifugation was used to isolate PBMCs from 10 ml of fresh peripheral blood. Total RNA was extracted using Trizol reagent, and RNA quality was assessed on an Agilent 2100 Bioanalyzer. The TCR was taken from a woman between 35 and 50 years old with Graves' hyperthyroidism. Sequencing input: blood.

CDR3 loop: CASSTRDRTYEQYF. The base sequence is TGTGCCAGCAGTACCCGGGACAGAACCTACGAGCAGTACTTC. The V gene is TRBV6-1 and the J gene is TRBJ2-7; 7 bases in the junction line up with TRBD1. V is trimmed back by 5 bases and J by 2 bases, and the junction contains 6 bases that no gene match accounts for. CDR1 and CDR2 are drawn from the germline V gene: MNHNS, SASEGT. Inclusive of the bounding cysteine and phenylalanine, the CDR3 is 14 residues long. The CDR3 DNA has 42 bases and is translated from base 1.